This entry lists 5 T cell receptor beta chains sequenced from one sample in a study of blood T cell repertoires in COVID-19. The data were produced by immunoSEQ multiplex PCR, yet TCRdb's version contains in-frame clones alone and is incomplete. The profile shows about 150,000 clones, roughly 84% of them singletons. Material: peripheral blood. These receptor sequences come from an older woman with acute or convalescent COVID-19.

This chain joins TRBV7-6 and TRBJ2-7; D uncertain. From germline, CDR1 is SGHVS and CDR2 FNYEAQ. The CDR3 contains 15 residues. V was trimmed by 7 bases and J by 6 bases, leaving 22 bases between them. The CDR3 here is CASTPLGSPRGEQYF. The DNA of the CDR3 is TGTGCCAGCACCCCCCTCGGATCTCCTCGAGGCGAGCAGTACTTC.

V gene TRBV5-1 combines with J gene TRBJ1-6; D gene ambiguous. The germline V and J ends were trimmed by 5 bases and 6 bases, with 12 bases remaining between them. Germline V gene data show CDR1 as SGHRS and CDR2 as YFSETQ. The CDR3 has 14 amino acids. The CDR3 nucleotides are TGCGCCAGCAGGCTTGGTGAGATTAATTCACCCCTCCACTTT. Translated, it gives CASRLGEINSPLHF.

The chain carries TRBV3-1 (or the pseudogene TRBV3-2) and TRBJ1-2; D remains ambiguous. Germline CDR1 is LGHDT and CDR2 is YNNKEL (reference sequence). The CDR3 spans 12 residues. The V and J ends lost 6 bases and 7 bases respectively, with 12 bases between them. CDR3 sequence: CASSNYLGGYTF. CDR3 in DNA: TGTGCCAGCAGTAACTATCTCGGTGGCTACACCTTC.

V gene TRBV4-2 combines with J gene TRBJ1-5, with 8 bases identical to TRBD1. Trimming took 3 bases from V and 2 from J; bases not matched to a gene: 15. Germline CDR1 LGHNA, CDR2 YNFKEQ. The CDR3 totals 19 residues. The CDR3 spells CASSQTGTGLNEGNQPQHF. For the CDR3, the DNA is TGTGCCAGCAGCCAGACCGGGACAGGTCTCAATGAAGGCAATCAGCCCCAGCATTTT.

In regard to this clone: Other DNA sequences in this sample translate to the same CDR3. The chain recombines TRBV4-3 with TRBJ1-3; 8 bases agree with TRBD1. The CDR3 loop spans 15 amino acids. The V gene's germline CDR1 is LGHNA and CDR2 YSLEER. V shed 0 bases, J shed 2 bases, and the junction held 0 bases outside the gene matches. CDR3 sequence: CASSQETGAGNTIYF. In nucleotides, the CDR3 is TGCGCCAGCAGCCAAGAGACAGGGGCTGGAAACACCATATATTTT.